These 19 T cell receptor beta chains share one sample of origin, sequenced in a study of T cell repertoires in cytomegalovirus infection. TCRdb analysed the reads with MiXCR anew, one entry per CDR3 protein. The data show some 400,000 distinct CDR3 sequences, roughly 20% seen once. What was sequenced was PBMCs. The receptors stem from a human donor in good health (CMV status not recorded). Some clones in this sample may be carry-over from other donors' samples.

The chain uses TRBV3-1 and TRBJ1-5; 8 bases map to TRBD1. The V and J ends lost 4 bases and 10 bases, in that order; junction bases with no gene match: 3. The germline V gene encodes CDR1 LGHDT and CDR2 YNNKEL (reference sequence). The CDR3 runs 12 residues. This CDR3 reads CASSPGQGPQHF. Written as DNA, the CDR3 is TGTGCCAGCAGCCCCGGACAGGGTCCCCAGCATTTT.

The chain combines TRBV29-1 with TRBJ1-1, with D perhaps matching TRBD1 (5 bases). Germline V lookup: CDR1 SQVTM, CDR2 ANQGSEA. Trimming pared 6 bases from V and 0 bases from J, leaving 14 bases between. CDR3 length: 14 amino acids. The CDR3 region is CSVNPGLMNTEAFF. The CDR3 DNA sequence: TGCAGCGTAAACCCGGGACTGATGAACACTGAAGCTTTCTTT. The variable domain in full, with the rest retrieved from reference TRBV29-1 and TRBJ1-1, is SAVISQKPSRDICQRGTSLTIQCQVDSQVTMMFWYRQQPGQSLTLIATANQGSEATYESGFVIDKFPISRPNLTFSTLTVSNMSPEDSSIYLCSVNPGLMNTEAFFGQGTRLTVV.

The gene calls are TRBV11-2 and TRBJ2-7, with no clear D. The germline V and J ends were trimmed by 5 bases and 4 bases, with 6 bases remaining between them. Germline CDR1 and CDR2: SGHAT and FQNNGV. The CDR3 loop spans 11 amino acids. In DNA, the CDR3 is TGTGCCAGCAGCAAATTTTACGAGCAGTACTTC. This sequence encodes CASSKFYEQYF. The whole variable domain, filled in from reference TRBV11-2 and TRBJ2-7, reads EAGVAQSPRYKIIEKRQSVAFWCNPISGHATLYWYQQILGQGPKLLIQFQNNGVVDDSQLPKDRFSAERLKGVDSTLKIQPAKLEDSAVYLCASSKFYEQYFGPGTRLTVT.

The rearrangement joins TRBV7-2 to TRBJ2-3, with D uncertain. The CDR3 sequence is 16 residues long. V was trimmed by 5 bases and J by 2 bases, leaving 17 bases between them. CDR1 and CDR2 from the germline V gene are SGHTA and FQGNSA. The CDR3 region has the DNA TGTGCCAGCAGCGCCTATCTTCACCCGGACACAGATACGCAGTATTTT. Its translation is CASSAYLHPDTDTQYF.

This clonotype was observed many times. The chain employs TRBV12-3 or TRBV12-4 and TRBJ2-3, with D unresolved. V lost 3 bases and J 0 bases, leaving 10 bases between the germline ends. The CDR3 contains 15 residues. CDR3 sequence reads: CASSFLVPSTDTQYF. Here the CDR3 DNA reads TGTGCCAGCAGTTTTCTCGTGCCCAGCACAGATACGCAGTATTTT.

This clonotype was found many times. This chain uses TRBV7-9 with TRBJ1-5, with 9 nucleotides matching TRBD1. The CDR3 spans 16 residues. V shed 6 bases and J 4 bases; nucleotides not matched to a gene: 10. Germline CDR1 and CDR2: SEHNR and FQNEAQ (reference sequence). In nucleotides, the CDR3 is TGTGCCAGCAGTCCCTTGGACAGGGGAGGAAATCAGCCCCAGCATTTT. Amino acid sequence: CASSPLDRGGNQPQHF.

This chain uses TRBV29-1 with TRBJ2-3; D is undetermined. Between the trimmed V and J ends, which lost 4 bases and 1 base, there was a span of 12 bases. Germline V CDR1 and CDR2: SQVTM, ANQGSEA. The CDR3 totals 14 residues. The CDR3 DNA reads as TGCAGCGTTGCCCCGCTCCGGGGCACAGATACGCAGTATTTT. As protein: CSVAPLRGTDTQYF.

This clonotype was picked up a small number of times. CDR3 sequence (DNA): TGTGCCATCAGTGACCCGACAGGGGGCACAGATACGCAGTATTTT. Its protein is CAISDPTGGTDTQYF. The chain carries TRBV10-3 and TRBJ2-3, with 8 bases lining up with TRBD1. The germline gives CDR1 ENHRY, CDR2 SYGVKD. This CDR3 has 15 amino acids. The V and J ends lost 3 bases and 1 base, in that order; junction bases with no gene match: 3.

In its sample, this clonotype was seen many times. The J gene is TRBJ2-7, the V gene TRBV28; TRBD1 is a possible D gene (6 bases). Per germline, CDR1 MDHEN and CDR2 SYDVKM. V shed 4 bases and J shed 3 bases, with 16 bases lying between them. The CDR3 has 15 amino acids. The DNA for the CDR3 is TGTGCCAGCAGTTACAGGCACAGGGCCCACTACGAGCAGTACTTC. Residues: CASSYRHRAHYEQYF.

This clonotype was detected only a few times. The chain carries TRBV12-3 or TRBV12-4 and TRBJ2-5, with TRBD1 matching over 9 bases. The J segment lost 3 bases and the V segment lost 4 bases, leaving 3 bases of the junction unmatched. The CDR3 contains 14 residues. CDR3 in DNA: TGTGCCAGCAGTTCGGGACAGGGAAAAGAGACCCAGTACTTC. It codes for CASSSGQGKETQYF.

This chain connects TRBV7-8 to TRBJ2-7; possible D gene TRBD1, 6 bases. The CDR3 spans 15 residues. The ends were cut back, 2 bases at V and 3 bases at J, with 14 bases in the middle. The germline V gene encodes CDR1 SGHVS and CDR2 FQNEAQ. The CDR3 loop is CASSLSRGDLYEQYF. CDR3 bases: TGTGCCAGCAGCTTATCCAGGGGTGACCTCTACGAGCAGTACTTC.

This clonotype showed up many times. The rearrangement joins TRBV7-3 to TRBJ1-6; D gene ambiguous. CDR1 and CDR2 from the germline V gene are SGHTA and FQGTGA. V lost 2 bases, J lost 10 bases, and 15 bases lay in between. CDR3 length equals 15 residues. For the CDR3, the DNA is TGTGCCAGCAGCTTAGATGGAGCCTGGCGGTCACCCCTCCACTTT. Residues: CASSLDGAWRSPLHF. The full variable domain, with the rest looked up from reference TRBV7-3 and TRBJ1-6, is GAGVSQTPSNKVTEKGKYVELRCDPISGHTALYWYRQSLGQGPEFLIYFQGTGAADDSGLPNDRFFAVRPEGSVSTLKIQRTERGDSAVYLCASSLDGAWRSPLHFGNGTRLTVT.

The chain couples TRBV10-3 to TRBJ2-1; D possibly uses TRBD1 or TRBD2 (6 bases each). V lost 4 bases and J lost 10, with 17 bases in between. CDR3 length equals 14 residues. Germline V lookup: CDR1 ENHRY, CDR2 SYGVKD. The CDR3 spells CAISVGGDLREQFF. In DNA, the CDR3 is TGTGCCATCAGTGTGGGGGGCGACCTGCGGGAGCAGTTCTTC.

This clonotype has just a few counts. This chain joins TRBV19 and TRBJ2-2; weak D call: TRBD2 (6 bases). The CDR3 loop spans 16 amino acids. Per germline, CDR1 LNHDA and CDR2 SQIVND (reference sequence). Trimming left V 7 bases short and J 4 bases short, with 19 bases between. The DNA for the CDR3 is TGTGCCAGTATGGTAGGGGACGGGAGAAGCACCGGGGAGCTGTTTTTT. Translating gives CASMVGDGRSTGELFF.

The rearrangement links TRBV6-4 to TRBJ2-3; maybe TRBD2 (5 bases). CDR1 and CDR2 (germline): MRHNA, SNTAGT. Trimming pared 6 bases from V and 3 bases from J, leaving 13 bases between. This CDR3 has 14 amino acids. CDR3 sequence: CASSPVPGTDTQYF. In DNA form, the CDR3 reads TGTGCCAGCAGCCCTGTACCGGGAACAGATACGCAGTATTTT.

This clonotype was counted ten times or more. This chain uses TRBV6-2 or TRBV6-3 with TRBJ2-1, with TRBD1 matching over 8 bases. The CDR3 is made up of 14 amino acids. CDR1 is MNHEY, CDR2 SVGEGT, per germline. J lost 5 bases, V lost 5 bases, and 5 bases had no gene match. CDR3 protein: CASSRTGWNNEQFF. CDR3 nucleotides: TGTGCCAGCAGTAGGACAGGGTGGAACAATGAGCAGTTCTTC.

This clonotype was detected many times. The chain is built from TRBV7-2 and TRBJ2-7, with D perhaps matching TRBD2 (6 bases). Germline lookup yields CDR1 SGHTA and CDR2 FQGNSA. This CDR3 has 13 residues. With 5 bases removed from V and 2 bases from J, the gap between germline ends came to 10 bases. The CDR3 DNA is TGTGCCAGCAGCCTCCCGGGAGCCTACGAGCAGTACTTC. Translation: CASSLPGAYEQYF. The full variable domain, its missing parts supplied by reference TRBV7-2 and TRBJ2-7, is GAGVSQSPSNKVTEKGKDVELRCDPISGHTALYWYRQSLGQGLEFLIYFQGNSAPDKSGLPSDRFSAERTGGSVSTLTIQRTQQEDSAVYLCASSLPGAYEQYFGPGTRLTVT.

This clonotype was picked up many times. This chain uses TRBV7-6 with TRBJ2-7; the D gene could be TRBD1 or TRBD2 (5 bases each). The V gene lost 7 bases and the J gene lost 0 bases, with 16 bases spanning the gap. Germline CDR1 SGHVS, CDR2 FNYEAQ. The length of the CDR3 is 15 residues. The CDR3 region is CASTRGTGNSYEQYF. The CDR3 nucleotides are TGTGCCAGCACCCGAGGGACGGGTAACTCCTACGAGCAGTACTTC.

This clonotype came up a few times. The chain uses TRBV7-6 and TRBJ2-1; D might be TRBD2 (6 bases). The V end lost 2 bases, the J end lost 8 bases, and 19 bases lay between the germline ends. This CDR3 has 16 residues. Germline V gives CDR1 SGHVS, CDR2 FNYEAQ. CDR3 bases: TGTGCCAGCAGCTTACCCGGAGGGGTGAGGTCCGATGAGCAGTTCTTC. Translation: CASSLPGGVRSDEQFF.